A single sample gave rise to the 23 T cell receptor beta chains below, sequenced in a study of PD-1 blockade in classical Hodgkin lymphoma. Every single patient, without exception, relapsed after autologous stem cell transplantation, and brentuximab vedotin exposure varied. Some clones are missing from TCRdb's copy, which holds only in-frame ones; the method was immunoSEQ multiplex PCR. The table has about 99,000 clones, roughly 81% seen once. The starting material was peripheral blood mononuclear cells (PBMCs), obtained before the second cycle of nivolumab. All receptors derive from a human donor with classical Hodgkin lymphoma.

The V gene is TRBV23-1, the J gene TRBJ2-7, with 13 bases matching TRBD2. TRBV23-1 is labeled an ORF, and its function is uncertain. The CDR3 extends over 18 amino acids. With 6 bases clipped from V and 0 bases from J, the junction kept 11 bases outside the gene matches. The CDR3 DNA reads as TGCGCCAGCAGCCCCCGACTAGCGGGAGGAAGACACTCCTACGAGCAGTACTTC. Translating gives CASSPRLAGGRHSYEQYF.

The chain has TRBV6-7 and TRBJ1-3; 8 bases are a match to TRBD1. TRBV6-7 is given ORF status, its function remaining uncertain. CDR3 length: 17 residues. J was trimmed by 6 bases and V by 10 bases; bases with no gene match: 20. CDR3 in DNA: TGTGCCACCCTCCCCGGGATTGGACAGGGAATGACAAACACCATATATTTT. Translating gives CATLPGIGQGMTNTIYF.

The rearrangement uses TRBV7-9 and TRBJ1-4; D unclear. Germline V CDR1 and CDR2: SEHNR, FQNEAQ (reference sequence). V lost 2 bases and J 3 bases, leaving 7 bases between the germline ends. The CDR3 runs 14 residues. CDR3 loop: CASSLPPSNEKLFF. CDR3 sequence (DNA): TGTGCCAGCAGCTTACCCCCTTCTAATGAAAAACTGTTTTTT.

The chain is built from TRBV7-2 and TRBJ1-2; TRBD1 might be the D (5 bases). Germline V CDR1 and CDR2: SGHTA, FQGNSA. The CDR3 has 13 residues. V lost 1 base and J 2 bases, leaving 5 bases between the germline ends. The CDR3 sequence: CASSLGQNYGYTF. CDR3 coding DNA: TGTGCCAGCAGCTTAGGACAGAACTATGGCTACACCTTC.

The chain recombines TRBV18 with TRBJ2-1; TRBD1 agrees at 8 bases. The germline CDR1 and CDR2 sequences are KGHSH and LQKENI. The CDR3 totals 14 residues. V shed 5 bases, J shed 9 bases, and the junction held 9 bases outside the gene matches. The CDR3 loop reads CASSTRGRDTEQFF. DNA for the CDR3: TGTGCCAGCTCAACCAGGGGGCGCGACACTGAGCAGTTCTTC.

V usage is TRBV6-6 and J usage is TRBJ2-5; tentatively, D is TRBD1 (7 bases). The germline gives CDR1 MNHNY, CDR2 SVGAGI (reference sequence). V lost 5 bases and J lost 5, with 15 bases in between. This CDR3 is 14 amino acids long. This CDR3 reads CASSPTTGRETQYF. DNA of the CDR3: TGTGCCAGCAGTCCCACGACAGGGAGGGAGACCCAGTACTTC.

The J gene is TRBJ2-2, the V gene TRBV10-3, with D possibly being TRBD1 or TRBD2 (5 bases each). Germline CDR1 is ENHRY and CDR2 is SYGVKD. The CDR3 sequence is 14 residues long. V was clipped by 10 bases and J by 1 base, with 13 bases between them. The CDR3 loop is CATSRDGNTGELFF. The CDR3 bases are TGTGCCACCTCCCGGGACGGGAACACCGGGGAGCTGTTTTTT.

The chain uses TRBV5-1 and TRBJ2-7, with 8 bases aligning to TRBD1. The CDR3 spans 15 residues. V was clipped by 6 bases and J by 4 bases; unmatched bases: 12. In germline, CDR1 is SGHRS, CDR2 YFSETQ. The CDR3 sequence: CASTRVQGGFYEQYF. CDR3 coding DNA: TGCGCCAGCACCAGGGTACAGGGGGGTTTTTACGAGCAGTACTTC.

The rearrangement joins TRBV30 to TRBJ1-2; tentative D call: TRBD1 (5 bases). The CDR3 length is 11 residues. V was cut by 0 bases and J by 8 bases, with 7 bases left in between. In germline, CDR1 is GTSNPN, CDR2 SVGIG (reference sequence). CDR3 in DNA: TGTGCCTGGAGTGTAGGGGTGGGCTACACCTTC. Protein: CAWSVGVGYTF.

The rearrangement links TRBV5-5 to TRBJ2-7, with 10 bases aligning to TRBD2. The junction had 6 bases not matched to a gene; V was cut back by 0 bases and J by 9 bases. Germline loops: CDR1 SGHKS, CDR2 YYEKEE (reference sequence). This CDR3 comprises 14 residues. CDR3: CASSLASSGSWQYF. The CDR3 coding sequence is TGTGCCAGCAGCTTGGCCTCTAGCGGGAGTTGGCAGTACTTC. Full variable domain (missing parts from reference TRBV5-5 and TRBJ2-7): DAGVTQSPTHLIKTRGQQVTLRCSPISGHKSVSWYQQVLGQGPQFIFQYYEKEERGRGNFPDRFSARQFPNYSSELNVNALLLGDSALYLCASSLASSGSWQYFGPGTRLTVT.

The chain joins TRBV10-3 to TRBJ2-4; 9 nucleotides align to TRBD2. The CDR3 length is 14 residues. V shed 7 bases and J 5 bases; nucleotides not matched to a gene: 6. Germline V lookup: CDR1 ENHRY, CDR2 SYGVKD. This CDR3 reads CAIKKEREENIQYF. For the CDR3, the DNA is TGTGCCATCAAGAAAGAGCGGGAGGAAAACATTCAGTACTTC.

The V gene is TRBV4-3, the J gene TRBJ2-3; D is undetermined. The CDR3 totals 14 residues. Trimming removed 1 base at V and 6 bases at J, with 11 bases between. Germline CDR1 LGHNA, CDR2 YSLEER. The CDR3 DNA sequence: TGCGCCAGCAGCCAAGTCCTCAGGACCGATACGCAGTATTTT. This encodes CASSQVLRTDTQYF.

The chain links TRBV11-3 to TRBJ2-6; the D gene is possibly TRBD1 (5 bases). The CDR3 consists of 16 residues. The germline V and J ends were trimmed by 1 base and 0 bases, with 7 bases remaining between them. CDR1 is SGHNT and CDR2 is YENEEA in the germline V gene. The CDR3 nucleotides read TGTGCCAGCAGCTTAGGGGGCAGCTCTGGGGCCAACGTCCTGACTTTC. Its translation is CASSLGGSSGANVLTF.

V is TRBV18 and J is TRBJ2-5; TRBD2 matches 7 bases. V lost 3 bases to trimming and J lost 5 bases; unmatched junction nucleotides: 6. CDR3 length equals 14 residues. The V gene's germline CDR1 is KGHSH and CDR2 LQKENI. The CDR3 is CASSPGLETETQYF. CDR3 DNA sequence: TGTGCCAGCTCACCCGGACTAGAAACGGAGACCCAGTACTTC.

V is TRBV12-5 and J is TRBJ2-3, with 9 bases lining up with TRBD2. Germline V gene lookup returns CDR1 LGHNT and CDR2 FRNRAP. V lost 1 base to trimming and J lost 2 bases; unmatched junction nucleotides: 10. The CDR3 covers 18 residues. This CDR3 reads CASGLGLAGNLITDTQYF. The CDR3, as DNA: TGTGCTAGTGGTTTGGGGCTAGCGGGGAACCTAATCACAGATACGCAGTATTTT.

This clone was seen only once. The chain links TRBV7-2 to TRBJ2-1; the D is unclear. The V gene's germline CDR1 is SGHTA and CDR2 FQGNSA. V lost 0 bases and J 7 bases, leaving 7 bases between the germline ends. The CDR3 has 13 amino acids. CDR3 sequence: CASSLAPLNEQFF. Written as DNA, the CDR3 is TGTGCCAGCAGCTTAGCCCCTCTTAATGAGCAGTTCTTC. The full variable domain, with the rest looked up from reference TRBV7-2 and TRBJ2-1, is GAGVSQSPSNKVTEKGKDVELRCDPISGHTALYWYRQSLGQGLEFLIYFQGNSAPDKSGLPSDRFSAERTGGSVSTLTIQRTQQEDSAVYLCASSLAPLNEQFFGPGTRLTVL.

This clone was counted once. The rearrangement joins TRBV18 to TRBJ1-5; D unclear. The V end lost 2 bases, the J end lost 10 bases, and 9 bases lay between the germline ends. This CDR3 has 12 amino acids. Germline lookup yields CDR1 KGHSH and CDR2 LQKENI. CDR3 sequence: CASSPTNSPQHF. DNA for the CDR3: TGTGCCAGCTCACCAACCAACAGCCCCCAGCATTTT.

This chain links TRBV7-9 with TRBJ1-5, with D perhaps TRBD1 (5 bases). Per germline, CDR1 SEHNR and CDR2 FQNEAQ (reference sequence). This CDR3 spans 13 amino acids. Between the trimmed V and J ends, which lost 0 bases and 7 bases, there was a span of 7 bases. The CDR3 sequence is CASSLAEGQPQHF. CDR3 sequence (DNA): TGTGCCAGCAGCTTAGCGGAGGGGCAGCCCCAGCATTTT. Full variable domain (remainder filled in from reference TRBV7-9 and TRBJ1-5): DTGVSQNPRHKITKRGQNVTFRCDPISEHNRLYWYRQTLGQGPEFLTYFQNEAQLEKSRLLSDRFSAERPKGSFSTLEIQRTEQGDSAMYLCASSLAEGQPQHFGDGTRLSIL.

V is TRBV30 and J is TRBJ2-5; the match to TRBD2 covers 10 bases. The tail of the sequence fits TRBJ2-7 better, so the J call may be wrong. Germline CDR1 and CDR2: GTSNPN and SVGIG (reference sequence). The CDR3 is 13 amino acids. The DNA of the CDR3 is TGTGCCTGGAGACTAGCGGGGCCCTACGAGCAGTACTTC. It is translated as CAWRLAGPYEQYF.

This chain uses TRBV2 with TRBJ1-2, with a weak D call TRBD1 (6 bases). V lost 4 bases and J 6 bases, leaving 21 bases between the germline ends. Germline CDR1 reads SNHLY; CDR2 reads FYNNEI. The CDR3 extends over 16 amino acids. CDR3 nucleotide sequence: TGTGCCAGCAGTGGGGGACACCCCCCGGGGGTAGATGGCTACACCTTC. Translating it yields CASSGGHPPGVDGYTF.

The chain has TRBV19 and TRBJ2-5; D is uncertain. V shed 7 bases and J shed 5 bases, with 14 bases lying between them. Germline values: CDR1 LNHDA, CDR2 SQIVND (reference sequence). The CDR3 spans 13 residues. CDR3 region: CASISPWAETQYF. The CDR3 coding sequence is TGTGCCAGTATCTCGCCGTGGGCCGAGACCCAGTACTTC.

V is TRBV11-2 and J is TRBJ2-7, with no clear D. This CDR3 is built from 15 residues. Between the trimmed V and J ends, which lost 1 base and 0 bases, there was a span of 10 bases. In germline, CDR1 is SGHAT, CDR2 FQNNGV. This chain's CDR3 is CASSLGAQASYEQYF. Written as DNA, the CDR3 is TGTGCCAGCAGCTTAGGGGCCCAGGCCTCCTACGAGCAGTACTTC.

The DNA of the CDR3 is TGTGCCAGCAGCTTAGATGCGGGAGTGGTGGCCGGGGAGCTGTTTTTT. It specifies CASSLDAGVVAGELFF. The chain is built from TRBV11-2 and TRBJ2-2, with 7 bases lining up with TRBD2. V lost 0 bases and J lost 6; bases outside the gene matches: 7. Looked up from germline, CDR1 is SGHAT and CDR2 is FQNNGV. This CDR3 has 16 residues. Together with reference TRBV11-2 and TRBJ2-2, the CDR3 gives the full variable domain: EAGVAQSPRYKIIEKRQSVAFWCNPISGHATLYWYQQILGQGPKLLIQFQNNGVVDDSQLPKDRFSAERLKGVDSTLKIQPAKLEDSAVYLCASSLDAGVVAGELFFGEGSRLTVL.